This T cell receptor beta chain emerged from a study of a mutant IDH1 vaccine in newly diagnosed glioma. Background on the study: Treated patients had a mean age of approximately 40 years and an approximately 62% male, approximately 38% female split. Previous care, which was radiotherapy, temozolomide, or both, most often involved both.

In the case of this clone: As yet, its antigen is unknown.

As to time point: week 11, during vaccination. It was 300 ug of mutant IDH1 20-mer peptide that made up each vaccine dose, given with topical imiquimod. Donor tumors were new WHO grade 3 or 4 IDH1-mutant, ATRX-lost astrocytomas. The data were produced by immunoSEQ multiplex PCR, yet TCRdb's version contains in-frame clones alone and is incomplete. The table shows some 130,000 clones, with around 80% occurring only once. Whole-study findings and limits: Vaccine-induced immune responses occurred in under 95% of patients.

Germline V CDR1 and CDR2: ENHRY, SYGVKD. The CDR3 has 14 amino acids. Trimming stripped 3 bases from V and 1 base from J, with 7 bases between. The rearrangement links TRBV10-3 to TRBJ1-3; no definite D call. The input for sequencing was PBMCs, taken from a glioma patient whose treatment included an IDH1 peptide vaccine. This sequence originates from a man in his forties or fifties with glioma. The CDR3 region is CAISEGQSGNTIYF. The CDR3 DNA is TGTGCCATCAGTGAAGGTCAGTCTGGAAACACCATATATTTT.